The sequence of this T cell receptor beta chain was determined in a study of OX40 agonist ivuxolimab in advanced cancers. Study summary: A partial response was reached by three patients: one with hepatocellular carcinoma and two with cutaneous melanoma.

Profiling relied on immunoSEQ multiplex PCR, and the TCRdb table lists in-frame clones only, not all of them. The sample includes about 81,000 clones, approximately 90% seen only once; the top ten take around 0.5%. The length of the CDR3 is 12 residues. Germline V lookup: CDR1 SEHNR, CDR2 FQNEAQ (reference sequence). V dropped 1 base and J dropped 3 bases, with 2 bases sitting between them. About this clone: Other DNA sequences in the same sample also yield this CDR3.

The clonotype comes from an adult with an advanced solid tumor such as melanoma, head and neck, liver or kidney cancer. This chain uses TRBV7-9 with TRBJ2-3; D gene uncertain. The sequences come from CD4+ or CD8+ T cells sorted from blood, collected in a trial of the OX40 agonist ivuxolimab. The CDR3, as DNA: TGTGCCAGCAGCTTAGAGACAGATACGCAGTATTTT. Translated, it gives CASSLETDTQYF. Using reference TRBV7-9 and TRBJ2-3 for the parts outside the CDR3, the full variable domain is DTGVSQNPRHKITKRGQNVTFRCDPISEHNRLYWYRQTLGQGPEFLTYFQNEAQLEKSRLLSDRFSAERPKGSFSTLEIQRTEQGDSAMYLCASSLETDTQYFGPGTRLTVL.